The clone carrying this T cell receptor beta chain has only one observation. The antigen is undetermined. TCRdb keeps only in-frame clones here, not all; method: immunoSEQ multiplex PCR. The repertoire includes approximately 64,000 clones, over 80% of them detected once, and roughly 6% sits in the top ten. The data are from a study of T cell responses to AZD1222 COVID-19 vaccine. Study results and limitations: The donor group comprised mostly white British people and more females; the analysis possibly underestimated clonal diversity. Spike-wide coverage was observed for vaccine-associated CD4 TCRs, with dominant responses at 160-218 and 743-854. At study baseline, merely six AZD1222 recipients were seropositive. Unmutated regions of variants are reportedly targeted by nearly half of spike-specific TCRs.

The CDR3 totals 15 residues. V gave up 0 bases and J gave up 4 bases, with 12 bases separating them. CDR1 and CDR2 from the germline V gene are MGHRA and YSYEKL. This sequence was found in an adult who received the MenACWY meningococcal vaccine as a control. Sequencing was performed on peripheral blood, taken 28 days after the second dose of the MenACWY control vaccine. The gene calls are TRBV4-1 and TRBJ1-2, with unresolved D. The CDR3 DNA is TGCGCCAGCAGCCAAGACAGTTCCAGAGGCTATGGCTACACCTTC. It encodes CASSQDSSRGYGYTF.